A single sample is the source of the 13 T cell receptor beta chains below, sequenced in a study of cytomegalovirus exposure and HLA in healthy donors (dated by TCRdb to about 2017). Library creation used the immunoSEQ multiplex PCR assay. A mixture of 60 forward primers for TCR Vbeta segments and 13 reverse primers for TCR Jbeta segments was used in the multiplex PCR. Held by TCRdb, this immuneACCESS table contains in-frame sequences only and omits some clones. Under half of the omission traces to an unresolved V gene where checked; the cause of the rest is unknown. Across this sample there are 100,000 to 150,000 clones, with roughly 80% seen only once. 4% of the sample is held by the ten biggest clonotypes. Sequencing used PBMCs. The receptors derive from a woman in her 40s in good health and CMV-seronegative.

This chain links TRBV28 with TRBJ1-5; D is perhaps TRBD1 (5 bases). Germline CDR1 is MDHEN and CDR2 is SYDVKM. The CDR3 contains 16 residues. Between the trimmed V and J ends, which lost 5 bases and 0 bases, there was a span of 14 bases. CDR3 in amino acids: CASSAGSVPSNQPQHF. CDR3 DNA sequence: TGTGCCAGCAGTGCAGGGTCCGTACCTAGCAATCAGCCCCAGCATTTT. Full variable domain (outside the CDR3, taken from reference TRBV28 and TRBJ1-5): DVKVTQSSRYLVKRTGEKVFLECVQDMDHENMFWYRQDPGLGLRLIYFSYDVKMKEKGDIPEGYSVSREKKERFSLILESASTNQTSMYLCASSAGSVPSNQPQHFGDGTRLSIL.

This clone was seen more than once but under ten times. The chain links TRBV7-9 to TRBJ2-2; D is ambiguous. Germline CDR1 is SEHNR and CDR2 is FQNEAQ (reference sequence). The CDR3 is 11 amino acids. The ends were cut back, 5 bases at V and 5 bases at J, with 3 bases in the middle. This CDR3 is CASSPTGELFF. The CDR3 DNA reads TGTGCCAGCAGCCCTACCGGGGAGCTGTTTTTT.

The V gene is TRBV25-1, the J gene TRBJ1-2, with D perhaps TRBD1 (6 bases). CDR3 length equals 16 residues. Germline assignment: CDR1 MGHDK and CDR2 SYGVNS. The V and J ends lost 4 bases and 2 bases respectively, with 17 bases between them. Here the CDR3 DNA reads TGTGCCAGCAGTGGGGAGACAGGTTTCAGAAACTATGGCTACACCTTC. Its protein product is CASSGETGFRNYGYTF.

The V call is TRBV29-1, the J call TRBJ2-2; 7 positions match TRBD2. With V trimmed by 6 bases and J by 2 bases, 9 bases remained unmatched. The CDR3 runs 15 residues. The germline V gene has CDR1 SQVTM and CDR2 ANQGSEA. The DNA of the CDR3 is TGCAGCGTAGGCGGGAGTCAGGCAAACACCGGGGAGCTGTTTTTT. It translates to CSVGGSQANTGELFF.

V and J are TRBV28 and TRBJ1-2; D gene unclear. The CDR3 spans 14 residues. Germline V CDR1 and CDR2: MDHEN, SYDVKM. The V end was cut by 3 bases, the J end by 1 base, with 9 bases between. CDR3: CASSFSPVNYGYTF. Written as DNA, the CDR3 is TGTGCCAGCAGTTTCAGTCCCGTTAACTATGGCTACACCTTC.

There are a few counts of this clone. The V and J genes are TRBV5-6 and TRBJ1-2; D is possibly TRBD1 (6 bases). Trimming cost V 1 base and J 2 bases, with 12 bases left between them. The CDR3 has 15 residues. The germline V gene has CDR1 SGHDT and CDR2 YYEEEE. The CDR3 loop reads CASSLTPRGNYGYTF. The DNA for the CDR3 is TGTGCCAGCAGCTTGACCCCGAGGGGGAACTATGGCTACACCTTC. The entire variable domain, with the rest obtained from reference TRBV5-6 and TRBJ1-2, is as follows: DAGVTQSPTHLIKTRGQQVTLRCSPKSGHDTVSWYQQALGQGPQFIFQYYEEEERQRGNFPDRFSGHQFPNYSSELNVNALLLGDSALYLCASSLTPRGNYGYTFGSGTRLTVV.

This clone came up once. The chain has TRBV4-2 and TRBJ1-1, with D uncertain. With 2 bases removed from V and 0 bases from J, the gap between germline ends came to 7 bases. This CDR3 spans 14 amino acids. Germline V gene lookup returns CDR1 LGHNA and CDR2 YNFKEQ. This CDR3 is CASSQPGMNTEAFF. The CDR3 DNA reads TGTGCCAGCAGCCAACCAGGTATGAACACTGAAGCTTTCTTT.

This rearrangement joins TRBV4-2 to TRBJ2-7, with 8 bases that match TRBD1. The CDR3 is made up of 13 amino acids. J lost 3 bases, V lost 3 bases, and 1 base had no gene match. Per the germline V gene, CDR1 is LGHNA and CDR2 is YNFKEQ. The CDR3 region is CASSQGQDYEQYF. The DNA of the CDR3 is TGTGCCAGCAGCCAGGGACAGGACTACGAGCAGTACTTC.

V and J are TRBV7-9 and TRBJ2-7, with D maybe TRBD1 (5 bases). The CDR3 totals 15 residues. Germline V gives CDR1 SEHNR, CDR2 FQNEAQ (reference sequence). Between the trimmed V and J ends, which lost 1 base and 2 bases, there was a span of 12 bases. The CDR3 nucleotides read TGTGCCAGCAGCTTAGTTGGGGCAGGGACCTACGAGCAGTACTTC. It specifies CASSLVGAGTYEQYF.

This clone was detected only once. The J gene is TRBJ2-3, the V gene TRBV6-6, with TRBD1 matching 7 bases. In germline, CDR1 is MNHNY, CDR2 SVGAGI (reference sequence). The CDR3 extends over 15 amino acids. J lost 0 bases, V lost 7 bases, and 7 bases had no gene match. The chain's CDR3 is CASTLRQGSTDTQYF. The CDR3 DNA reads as TGTGCCAGCACTCTAAGACAGGGCAGCACAGATACGCAGTATTTT.

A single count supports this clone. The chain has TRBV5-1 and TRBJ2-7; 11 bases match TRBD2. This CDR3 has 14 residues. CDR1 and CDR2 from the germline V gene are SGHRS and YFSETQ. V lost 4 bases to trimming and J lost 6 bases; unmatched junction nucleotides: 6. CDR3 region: CASSAGLAAGEQYF. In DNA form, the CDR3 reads TGCGCCAGCAGCGCGGGACTAGCGGCTGGCGAGCAGTACTTC. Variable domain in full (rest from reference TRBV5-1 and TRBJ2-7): KAGVTQTPRYLIKTRGQQVTLSCSPISGHRSVSWYQQTPGQGLQFLFEYFSETQRNKGNFPGRFSGRQFSNSRSEMNVSTLELGDSALYLCASSAGLAAGEQYFGPGTRLTVT.

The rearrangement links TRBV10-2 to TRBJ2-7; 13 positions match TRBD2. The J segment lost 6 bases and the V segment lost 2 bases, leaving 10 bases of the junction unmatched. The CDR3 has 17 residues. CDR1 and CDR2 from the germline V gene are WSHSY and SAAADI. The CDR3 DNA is TGCGCCAGCAGTGAGGGCGACGGACTAGCGGGAGCCAGCGAGCAGTACTTC. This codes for CASSEGDGLAGASEQYF.

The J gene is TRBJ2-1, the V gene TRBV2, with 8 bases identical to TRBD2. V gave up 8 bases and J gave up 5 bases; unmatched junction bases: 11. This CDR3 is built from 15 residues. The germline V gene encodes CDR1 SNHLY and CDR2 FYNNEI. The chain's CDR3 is CASGGGTSYNNEQFF. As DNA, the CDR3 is TGTGCCAGCGGGGGTGGGACTAGTTACAACAATGAGCAGTTCTTC.